Following are 14 T cell receptor beta chains from one sample sequenced in a study of OX40 agonist ivuxolimab in advanced cancers. The method was immunoSEQ multiplex PCR; TCRdb's version includes in-frame clones alone and lacks a portion of them. The top ten clones hold around 11% of a sample with some 65,000 clones, 85% to 90% of them seen once. This sample comprised CD4+ or CD8+ T cells sorted from blood, obtained in a trial of the OX40 agonist ivuxolimab. The origin of the receptors is an adult with an advanced solid tumor such as melanoma, head and neck, liver or kidney cancer.

The chain employs TRBV27 and TRBJ2-7; 13 nucleotides align to TRBD2. The CDR3 runs to 20 residues. Per germline, CDR1 MNHEY and CDR2 SMNVEV (reference sequence). J gave up 4 bases and V 2 bases, and 17 bases lay outside the gene matches. The CDR3: CASSLTPPQLAGGFGYEQYF. CDR3 DNA sequence: TGTGCCAGCAGTTTAACCCCACCCCAACTAGCGGGAGGGTTCGGTTACGAGCAGTACTTC.

V and J are TRBV6-5 and TRBJ1-5, with D perhaps matching TRBD1 (5 bases). The CDR3 totals 16 residues. Trimming removed 2 bases from V and 6 bases from J, with 17 bases in between. Germline CDR1 and CDR2: MNHEY and SVGAGI. CDR3 sequence reads: CASSYGYPGEGQPQHF. The CDR3, as DNA: TGTGCCAGCAGTTACGGGTATCCGGGGGAAGGTCAGCCCCAGCATTTT.

The chain carries TRBV19 and TRBJ2-4; D is uncertain. Germline CDR1 LNHDA, CDR2 SQIVND (reference sequence). The CDR3 contains 14 residues. V shed 5 bases and J shed 0 bases, with 8 bases lying between them. CDR3 bases: TGTGCCAGTAGTCCTCCCCTAGCCAAAAACATTCAGTACTTC. It is translated as CASSPPLAKNIQYF. The whole variable domain, remainder taken from reference TRBV19 and TRBJ2-4, is DGGITQSPKYLFRKEGQNVTLSCEQNLNHDAMYWYRQDPGQGLRLIYYSQIVNDFQKGDIAEGYSVSREKKESFPLTVTSAQKNPTAFYLCASSPPLAKNIQYFGAGTRLSVL.

The chain is built from TRBV6-5 and TRBJ2-1; 7 bases are a match to TRBD1. This CDR3 contains 15 residues. V trimming: 7 bases; J trimming: 1 base; junction bases outside the gene matches: 7. Germline V gene sequence: CDR1 MNHEY, CDR2 SVGAGI. CDR3 residues: CASNPGTVSYNEQFF. CDR3 nucleotides: TGTGCCAGCAACCCCGGGACAGTGTCCTACAATGAGCAGTTCTTC.

The chain has TRBV6-5 and TRBJ2-1, with D unclear. The CDR3 loop spans 11 amino acids. CDR1 is MNHEY and CDR2 is SVGAGI in the germline V gene. V lost 3 bases and J lost 7, with 4 bases in between. The CDR3 loop is CASSYTNEQFF. DNA for the CDR3: TGTGCCAGCAGTTATACAAATGAGCAGTTCTTC.

The chain employs TRBV5-6 and TRBJ2-1, with D unclear. V lost 4 bases, J lost 9 bases, and 11 bases lay in between. The germline V gene encodes CDR1 SGHDT and CDR2 YYEEEE. This CDR3 region has 12 residues. Here the CDR3 reads CASSPGGGEQFF. CDR3 nucleotides: TGTGCCAGCAGCCCCGGCGGTGGTGAGCAGTTCTTC.

This chain joins TRBV13 and TRBJ1-4; D might be TRBD1 (6 bases). The CDR3 has 13 residues. Germline V gives CDR1 PRHDT, CDR2 FYEKMQ (reference sequence). The V end lost 6 bases, the J end lost 3 bases, and 8 bases lay between the germline ends. The CDR3 sequence is CASRGAANEKLFF. The CDR3 coding sequence is TGTGCCAGCAGGGGGGCAGCTAATGAAAAACTGTTTTTT.

V is TRBV27 and J is TRBJ2-1; 9 positions agree with TRBD2. Germline V CDR1 and CDR2: MNHEY, SMNVEV (reference sequence). J lost 4 bases, V lost 5 bases, and 12 bases had no gene match. The CDR3 consists of 17 residues. The CDR3 loop reads CASSRGLGLARYNEQFF. The CDR3 DNA sequence: TGTGCCAGCAGTCGGGGGCTAGGACTAGCGAGATACAATGAGCAGTTCTTC.

This clone occurred once. The V call is TRBV27, the J call TRBJ2-3; D is perhaps TRBD1 (5 bases). The V end was cut by 4 bases, the J end by 4 bases, with 15 bases between. CDR3 length: 15 amino acids. Germline CDR1 is MNHEY and CDR2 is SMNVEV (reference sequence). The CDR3: CASSSGQGAPDTQYF. The CDR3 DNA is TGTGCCAGCAGTTCTGGACAAGGCGCCCCAGATACGCAGTATTTT.

This clone was detected once. At the DNA level, this CDR3 is encoded by other sequences in the same sample as well. This rearrangement joins TRBV28 to TRBJ2-1; the D is unclear. Trimming stripped 2 bases from V and 1 base from J, with 6 bases between. The CDR3 is 14 amino acids. Germline V gene sequence: CDR1 MDHEN, CDR2 SYDVKM. The CDR3 is CASSLLGSYNEQFF. CDR3 in DNA: TGTGCCAGCAGTTTACTGGGTTCCTACAATGAGCAGTTCTTC.

This clone ranks as large (0.1 to 1%). The chain recombines TRBV4-1 with TRBJ2-3; D gene unclear. CDR1 is MGHRA and CDR2 is YSYEKL in the germline V gene. V gave up 4 bases and J gave up 0 bases, with 17 bases separating them. The CDR3 totals 17 residues. CDR3 coding DNA: TGCGCCAGCAGCCTTACCCGGGCCCCTTCTAGCACAGATACGCAGTATTTT. Its translation is CASSLTRAPSSTDTQYF.

The rearrangement joins TRBV6-1 to TRBJ2-7; D unclear. Trimming removed 8 bases from V and 4 bases from J, with 15 bases in between. The CDR3 has 13 amino acids. Germline V gives CDR1 MNHNS, CDR2 SASEGT. CDR3 amino acids: CASLVQTSYEQYF. The CDR3 DNA follows: TGTGCCAGCTTGGTTCAGACCTCATACGAGCAGTACTTC.

The V call is TRBV5-5, the J call TRBJ2-1, with 7 bases aligning to TRBD1. Looked up from germline, CDR1 is SGHKS and CDR2 is YYEKEE (reference sequence). Losses at the gene ends were 0 bases for V and 8 bases for J; bases not matched to a gene: 2. CDR3 size: 13 residues. As DNA, the CDR3 is TGTGCCAGCAGCTTGGAGGGGGCAGATGAGCAGTTCTTC. Translating gives CASSLEGADEQFF.

The chain has TRBV27 and TRBJ2-7; 10 nucleotides line up with TRBD2. The CDR3 spans 15 residues. Germline values: CDR1 MNHEY, CDR2 SMNVEV (reference sequence). Trimming removed 2 bases from V and 3 bases from J; junction bases left unmatched: 4. The DNA of the CDR3 is TGTGCCAGCAGTTTACGGACTAGCGGAATCTACGAGCAGTACTTC. The encoded protein is CASSLRTSGIYEQYF.